The rows below give T cell receptor beta chains drawn from one sample of a study of blood T cell repertoires in COVID-19. Profiled with immunoSEQ multiplex PCR; TCRdb holds only in-frame clones, not every one. Of roughly 210,000 clones in the sample, roughly 84% were seen once. The specimen sequenced was PBMCs or T cells enriched from blood (not recorded which). The receptors shown here come from a young man in a cohort exposed to, infected with or recovered from COVID-19 (not recorded which). Both conserved end residues are trimmed from each CDR3. Each record gives: V gene, J gene, CDR3 protein.

>TRBV27|TRBJ2-1
ASSQGGPYNEQF
>TRBV27|TRBJ1-4
ASSPGQRWANEKLF
>TRBV27|TRBJ1-1
ATLAGGTEAF
>TRBV28|TRBJ2-1
ASSLGDSPYNEQF
>TRBV7-2|TRBJ2-7
ASSLRWTGGYEQY
>TRBV9|TRBJ1-1
ASSVDGTGPFEAF
>TRBV9|TRBJ2-7
ASSAGTGGFYEQY
>TRBV7-6|TRBJ2-3
ASSLGIWNGQTTDTQY
>TRBV4-1|TRBJ2-5
ASSRGQGTDQETQY
>TRBV7-9|TRBJ2-7
ASSSSPYEQY
>TRBV5-1|TRBJ2-1
ASSLGHFVPLAGGRSYNEQF
>TRBV13|TRBJ1-4
ASSGTTEVGEKLF
>TRBV11-2|TRBJ2-7
ASSPLYGSSYEQY
>TRBV7-3|TRBJ1-6
ASSPSGTGSPLH
>TRBV6-2/TRBV6-3|TRBJ1-1
ASSYSVRNTEAF
>TRBV6-6|TRBJ1-3
ASSGQSLSGNTIY
>TRBV7-2|TRBJ1-2
ASSITGTGYGYT
>TRBV28|TRBJ2-7
ASSLGGISYEQY
>TRBV7-6|TRBJ1-1
ASSLPPNSNTEAF
>TRBV19|TRBJ2-7
ATEASYEQY
>TRBV5-8|TRBJ2-1
ASSLRVEQF
>TRBV11-2|TRBJ1-1
ASSLRTGGANTEAF
>TRBV5-8|TRBJ1-1
ASSLGGPEAF
>TRBV28|TRBJ1-2
ASIPAQGAGEDYT
>TRBV5-1|TRBJ2-7
ASSLTGAGYEQY
>TRBV9|TRBJ2-3
ASSVASGRLGGTDTQY
>TRBV13|TRBJ2-7
ASSSGLAGARRPYEQY
>TRBV27|TRBJ2-7
ASGGRSYEQY
>TRBV4-3|TRBJ1-2
ASSQEGTGGYGYT
>TRBV28|TRBJ1-1
ASSRDQGLGEAF
>TRBV7-6|TRBJ2-2
ASSPDRGRSTGELF